This T cell receptor (beta chain) was sequenced in a study of prognosis after radiotherapy for stage I lung cancer. Overall study context: It was between 2018 and January 2019 that stage I non-small cell lung cancer patients were enrolled.

The genomic DNA TCR beta CDR3 region underwent two rounds of multiplex PCR. Gene-specific primers for each TRBV and TRBJ gene drove first-round PCR. From the multiplex PCR reads, TCRdb called clonotypes with MiXCR, one entry per CDR3 protein. The top ten clones hold around 6.8% of a sample with under 75,000 distinct CDR3 sequences, about 26% of them seen once. At each of two time points, about 6 milliliters of venous blood were taken. General study findings and limits: Tumor specificity was not determined for the expanded TCR clones. Reportedly, TRBV and TRBJ gene usage differed by presence of metastases in patients.

CDR1 is SNHLY, CDR2 FYNNEI, per germline. CDR3 length: 14 residues. A word on this clonotype: Its target is unknown. The junction does not match germline at one end; this may be a read error.

The rearrangement links TRBV2 to TRBJ1-1; tentatively, D is TRBD1 (6 bases). The sequencing here drew on PBMCs, taken before or after stereotactic body radiation therapy (not recorded which). The receptor's source is a donor older than 45 with non-small cell lung cancer. CDR3 protein: CASSDRGTTTEDFF. The CDR3 nucleotides are TGTGCCAGCAGTGATAGGGGGACGACGACTGAAGATTTCTTT.